The 18 T cell receptor beta chains listed next were all sequenced from one sample in a study of OX40 agonist ivuxolimab in advanced cancers. The method was immunoSEQ multiplex PCR; TCRdb's version includes in-frame clones alone and lacks a portion of them. The sample yields 35,000 to 50,000 clones, approximately 91% seen once. This specimen was CD4+ or CD8+ T cells sorted from blood, taken in a trial of the OX40 agonist ivuxolimab. The receptors stem from an adult with an advanced solid tumor such as melanoma, head and neck, liver or kidney cancer.

The chain combines TRBV19 with TRBJ1-1, with TRBD1 matching over 7 bases. Germline CDR1 and CDR2: LNHDA and SQIVND (reference sequence). This CDR3 comprises 18 residues. The V segment lost 4 bases and the J segment 2 bases; nucleotides outside the gene matches: 16. Written as DNA, the CDR3 is TGTGCCAGTAGTACCCCTGGTGAGGGGGCCCTGTTAAACACTGAAGCTTTCTTT. Its translation is CASSTPGEGALLNTEAFF. Looking up the rest from reference TRBV19 and TRBJ1-1 gives the full variable domain: DGGITQSPKYLFRKEGQNVTLSCEQNLNHDAMYWYRQDPGQGLRLIYYSQIVNDFQKGDIAEGYSVSREKKESFPLTVTSAQKNPTAFYLCASSTPGEGALLNTEAFFGQGTRLTVV.

The chain uses TRBV13 and TRBJ2-7; maybe TRBD2 (5 bases). V was shortened by 7 bases and J by 5 bases, with 15 bases between the two germline ends. Germline V gives CDR1 PRHDT, CDR2 FYEKMQ (reference sequence). This CDR3 has 13 residues. CDR3 loop: CASNPRGQDEQYF. The CDR3 nucleotides read TGTGCCAGCAACCCTCGAGGGCAGGACGAGCAGTACTTC.

This clone was found once. The chain is built from TRBV4-3 and TRBJ2-7; 8 nucleotides agree with TRBD1. Germline V lookup: CDR1 LGHNA, CDR2 YSLEER. The CDR3 contains 14 residues. Unmatched junction bases numbered 3, after V lost 2 bases and J lost 3 bases. In DNA, the CDR3 is TGCGCCAGCAGCCAAAACAGGGGGAACTACGAGCAGTACTTC. Amino acid sequence: CASSQNRGNYEQYF.

This chain connects TRBV6-5 to TRBJ2-7; the D gene is possibly TRBD1 (5 bases). V was trimmed by 0 bases and J by 1 base, leaving 7 bases between them. The CDR3 totals 14 residues. The V gene's germline CDR1 is MNHEY and CDR2 SVGAGI. Here the CDR3 reads CASSYSRQSYEQYF. For the CDR3, the DNA is TGTGCCAGCAGTTACTCGCGACAGTCCTACGAGCAGTACTTC.

The count of this clone is one. The chain joins TRBV5-5 to TRBJ1-5; the match to TRBD1 covers 8 bases. Germline V gene sequence: CDR1 SGHKS, CDR2 YYEKEE (reference sequence). The ends lost 2 bases at V and 4 bases at J; junction bases unmatched: 8. This CDR3 has 16 amino acids. CDR3 DNA sequence: TGTGCCAGCAGCTTATCTAATTACAGGGGGAATCAGCCCCAGCATTTT. This encodes CASSLSNYRGNQPQHF.

V and J are TRBV5-1 and TRBJ2-2, with D possibly TRBD1 on 6 matching bases. The CDR3 sequence is 15 residues long. V was cut by 2 bases and J by 7 bases, with 15 bases left in between. Germline CDR1 is SGHRS and CDR2 is YFSETQ. The CDR3 nucleotides are TGCGCCAGCAGCTTAGGGACAATTGGTATCGGGGAGCTGTTTTTT. This gives the protein CASSLGTIGIGELFF.

V usage is TRBV5-4 and J usage is TRBJ2-7; D unclear. Trimming stripped 1 base from V and 0 bases from J, with 8 bases between. The germline V gene has CDR1 SGHNT and CDR2 YYREEE (reference sequence). This CDR3 contains 14 residues. CDR3 protein: CASSLYVSSYEQYF. The CDR3 DNA sequence: TGTGCCAGCAGCTTGTACGTCAGCTCCTACGAGCAGTACTTC.

The CDR3 DNA follows: TGTGCCAGCACTTTCCAAGAGACCCAGTACTTC. Translation: CASTFQETQYF. The chain employs TRBV27 and TRBJ2-5; D is undetermined. The CDR3 consists of 11 residues. V was cut by 7 bases and J by 1 base, with 4 bases left in between. Germline V CDR1 and CDR2: MNHEY, SMNVEV (reference sequence).

About this clone: Distinct nucleotide sequences in the sample also encode this CDR3. The chain employs TRBV27 and TRBJ2-5; TRBD2 agrees at 7 bases. This CDR3 spans 15 amino acids. Trimming at V came to 5 bases and at J to 0 bases, leaving 6 bases not matched to a gene. The germline CDR1 and CDR2 sequences are MNHEY and SMNVEV (reference sequence). The CDR3 protein is CASSPGTTNQETQYF. The CDR3 nucleotides are TGTGCCAGCAGTCCCGGGACTACCAACCAAGAGACCCAGTACTTC.

The chain recombines TRBV11-2 with TRBJ1-1, with D perhaps TRBD1 (5 bases). Per germline, CDR1 SGHAT and CDR2 FQNNGV. The CDR3 covers 16 residues. V lost 1 base and J lost 4, with 16 bases in between. CDR3 region: CASSLVFGGWGTEAFF. The CDR3 DNA reads TGTGCCAGCAGCTTAGTGTTCGGGGGATGGGGCACTGAAGCTTTCTTT. Combining the CDR3 with reference TRBV11-2 and TRBJ1-1 gives the whole variable domain EAGVAQSPRYKIIEKRQSVAFWCNPISGHATLYWYQQILGQGPKLLIQFQNNGVVDDSQLPKDRFSAERLKGVDSTLKIQPAKLEDSAVYLCASSLVFGGWGTEAFFGQGTRLTVV.

The V call is TRBV7-9, the J call TRBJ2-3; tentative D call: TRBD1 (6 bases). The CDR3 is made up of 13 amino acids. Germline assignment: CDR1 SEHNR and CDR2 FQNEAQ (reference sequence). V lost 9 bases and J lost 8, with 18 bases in between. In DNA form, the CDR3 reads TGTGCCAGTAGACAGGAACAACCCGGTACGCAGTATTTT. Protein product: CASRQEQPGTQYF.

V is TRBV19 and J is TRBJ2-7; 9 nucleotides line up with TRBD1. Germline V lookup: CDR1 LNHDA, CDR2 SQIVND (reference sequence). The CDR3 totals 16 residues. J was trimmed by 5 bases and V by 2 bases; bases with no gene match: 10. The CDR3 DNA reads TGTGCCAGTAGTATATGGGGGACAGGGAATAACGACGAGCAGTACTTC. The encoded protein is CASSIWGTGNNDEQYF.

The rearrangement links TRBV7-6 to TRBJ2-3, with 10 nucleotides matching TRBD2. This CDR3 contains 14 residues. With V trimmed by 5 bases and J by 3 bases, 2 bases remained unmatched. Germline assignment: CDR1 SGHVS and CDR2 FNYEAQ. The CDR3 here is CASSLSGGTDTQYF. The DNA for the CDR3 is TGTGCCAGCAGCCTTAGCGGGGGGACAGATACGCAGTATTTT.

The gene calls are TRBV13 and TRBJ1-2, with D possibly being TRBD1 (6 bases). This CDR3 contains 13 residues. CDR1 is PRHDT and CDR2 is FYEKMQ in the germline V gene (reference sequence). Trimming took 2 bases from V and 6 from J, leaving 10 bases between them. The CDR3 here is CASSLTGNDGYTF. The CDR3 DNA reads as TGTGCCAGCAGCTTAACAGGGAATGATGGCTACACCTTC.

The J gene is TRBJ1-4, the V gene TRBV12-5; 11 nucleotides agree with TRBD1. The CDR3 loop spans 15 amino acids. V trimming: 1 base; J trimming: 6 bases; junction bases outside the gene matches: 1. Germline V gene sequence: CDR1 LGHNT, CDR2 FRNRAP. The CDR3 DNA sequence: TGTGCTAGTGGTTTGGGGACAGGGGGCTATGAAAAACTGTTTTTT. It specifies CASGLGTGGYEKLFF.

V is TRBV29-1 and J is TRBJ1-1; possibly TRBD1 for D (5 bases). The CDR3 has 13 residues. V was pared by 4 bases and J by 5 bases, with 14 bases between. CDR1 and CDR2 from the germline V gene are SQVTM and ANQGSEA. CDR3 bases: TGCAGCGTTGTGACGCGGGGGAGGACTGAAGCTTTCTTT. It is translated as CSVVTRGRTEAFF.

The rearrangement links TRBV7-3 to TRBJ1-1; no reliable D call. Germline V gives CDR1 SGHTA, CDR2 FQGTGA. CDR3 length: 12 amino acids. The V gene lost 5 bases and the J gene lost 6 bases, with 10 bases spanning the gap. The CDR3: CASSENGAEAFF. The CDR3 nucleotides are TGTGCCAGCAGCGAGAATGGCGCTGAAGCTTTCTTT.

The rearrangement links TRBV9 to TRBJ2-5; D is unclear. The germline CDR1 and CDR2 sequences are SGDLS and YYNGEE. V was shortened by 1 base and J by 5 bases, with 12 bases between the two germline ends. This CDR3 has 14 amino acids. DNA for the CDR3: TGTGCCAGCAGCGTAAGACCCGCGCCGGAGACCCAGTACTTC. Translated, it gives CASSVRPAPETQYF. The full variable domain, completed using reference TRBV9 and TRBJ2-5, is DSGVTQTPKHLITATGQRVTLRCSPRSGDLSVYWYQQSLDQGLQFLIQYYNGEERAKGNILERFSAQQFPDLHSELNLSSLELGDSALYFCASSVRPAPETQYFGPGTRLLVL.